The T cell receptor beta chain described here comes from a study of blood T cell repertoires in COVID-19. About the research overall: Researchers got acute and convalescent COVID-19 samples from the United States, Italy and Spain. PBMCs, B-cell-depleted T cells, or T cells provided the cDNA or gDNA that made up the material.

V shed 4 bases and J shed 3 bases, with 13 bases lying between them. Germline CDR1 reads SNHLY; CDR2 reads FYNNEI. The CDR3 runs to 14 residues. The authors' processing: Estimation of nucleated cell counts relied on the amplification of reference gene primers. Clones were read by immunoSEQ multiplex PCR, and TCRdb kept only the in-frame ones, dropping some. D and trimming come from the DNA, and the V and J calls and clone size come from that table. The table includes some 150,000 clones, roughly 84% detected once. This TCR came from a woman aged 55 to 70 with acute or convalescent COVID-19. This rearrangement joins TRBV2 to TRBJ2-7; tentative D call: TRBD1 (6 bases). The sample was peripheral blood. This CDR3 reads CASSARGHSYEQYF. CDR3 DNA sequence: TGTGCCAGCAGTGCCCGGGGACATAGCTACGAGCAGTACTTC.